Listed below are T cell receptor beta chains from one sample, sequenced in a study of cytomegalovirus exposure and HLA in healthy donors. The table came from immunoSEQ multiplex PCR; TCRdb's copy has only in-frame clones and leaves some out. The table includes 130,000 to 150,000 clones, 82% detected once. The sample taken for sequencing was PBMCs. These receptors originate from a man aged 25 to 45 in good health and CMV-seropositive. Each CDR3 is given with its conserved first and last residue. Each record gives: CDR3 protein, CDR3 DNA, D gene, clone size, J gene, V gene. D genes are given only for firm matches. For some rows the clone size is stated as once, few or many, or as a class when expanded; others skip it.

CDR3 protein: CAWSVLLGAEQFF
CDR3 DNA: TGTGCCTGGAGTGTATTGCTGGGGGCTGAGCAGTTCTTC
D gene: -
clone size: -
J gene: TRBJ2-1
V gene: TRBV30

CDR3 protein: CASSYGTAIQETQYF
CDR3 DNA: TGCGCCAGCAGTTACGGGACAGCGATACAAGAGACCCAGTACTTC
D gene: TRBD1
clone size: -
J gene: TRBJ2-5
V gene: TRBV4-1

CDR3 protein: CAWSVGPNPLHF
CDR3 DNA: TGTGCCTGGAGTGTTGGCCCCAACCCCCTCCACTTT
D gene: -
clone size: -
J gene: TRBJ1-6
V gene: TRBV30

CDR3 protein: CASSSYSTNYGYTF
CDR3 DNA: TGTGCCAGCAGTTCATACTCTACGAACTATGGCTACACCTTC
D gene: -
clone size: -
J gene: TRBJ1-2
V gene: TRBV27

CDR3 protein: CASSATGSYNEQFF
CDR3 DNA: TGTGCCAGCAGCGCTACCGGGAGCTACAATGAGCAGTTCTTC
D gene: -
clone size: -
J gene: TRBJ2-1
V gene: TRBV11-2

CDR3 protein: CATSGRQGNQPQHF
CDR3 DNA: TGTGCCACCAGCGGGAGACAGGGCAATCAGCCCCAGCATTTT
D gene: -
clone size: -
J gene: TRBJ1-5
V gene: TRBV15

CDR3 protein: CASRTDSGNTIYF
CDR3 DNA: TGTGCCAGCAGGACGGACAGCGGAAACACCATATATTTT
D gene: -
clone size: -
J gene: TRBJ1-3
V gene: TRBV5-6

CDR3 protein: CASSKRGGAEANYGYTF
CDR3 DNA: TGTGCCAGCAGCAAAAGGGGCGGAGCTGAAGCTAACTATGGCTACACCTTC
D gene: -
clone size: -
J gene: TRBJ1-2
V gene: TRBV21-1

CDR3 protein: CASSLDRGAYEQYF
CDR3 DNA: TGTGCCAGCAGCTTAGACAGGGGAGCCTACGAGCAGTACTTC
D gene: TRBD1
clone size: -
J gene: TRBJ2-7
V gene: TRBV7-7

CDR3 protein: CASSLGQTTNEKLFF
CDR3 DNA: TGCGCCAGCAGCTTGGGCCAAACTACTAATGAAAAACTGTTTTTT
D gene: -
clone size: once
J gene: TRBJ1-4
V gene: TRBV5-1